This TCR beta chain originates from a study of a mutant IDH1 vaccine in newly diagnosed glioma. Study-level information: Vaccine dosing followed radiotherapy by 4-6 weeks, or accompanied temozolomide cycles. The treated group averaged approximately 42 years old and was roughly 62% male, approximately 40% female.

On this clone itself: Its antigen is not known.

The data were produced by immunoSEQ multiplex PCR, yet TCRdb's version contains in-frame clones alone and is incomplete. The table lists some 35,000 clones, roughly 79% of them singletons. Looked up from germline, CDR1 is SGHDT and CDR2 is YYEEEE. With 4 bases clipped from V and 2 bases from J, the junction kept 3 bases outside the gene matches. The CDR3 length is 16 residues. Indicated time point: week 5, during vaccination. In every dose of vaccine, 300 ug of mutant IDH1 20-mer peptide was given alongside topical imiquimod. The input for sequencing was PBMCs, taken from a glioma patient whose treatment included an IDH1 peptide vaccine. The V call is TRBV5-6, the J call TRBJ2-5; the match to TRBD2 covers 15 bases. This sequence originates from a man aged 45-60 years with glioma. The CDR3 DNA follows: TGTGCCAGCAGCCCGGGACTAGCGGGAGGTCAAGAGACCCAGTACTTC. This sequence encodes CASSPGLAGGQETQYF. The full variable domain, its missing parts supplied by reference TRBV5-6 and TRBJ2-5, is DAGVTQSPTHLIKTRGQQVTLRCSPKSGHDTVSWYQQALGQGPQFIFQYYEEEERQRGNFPDRFSGHQFPNYSSELNVNALLLGDSALYLCASSPGLAGGQETQYFGPGTRLLVL.